This T cell receptor (beta chain) came from a study of shared clonotypes between healthy human individuals. V lost 6 bases and J lost 1; bases outside the gene matches: 2. This CDR3 has 14 residues. Germline-derived CDR1 and CDR2 are MDHEN and SYDVKM. On this clone itself: The sample holds other DNA sequences that translate to the same CDR3.

Repertoires were generated with immunoSEQ multiplex PCR, while TCRdb's copy carries only in-frame clones and drops some. Among roughly 2,300,000 clones listed, around 93% were seen once. The sequence was obtained from a man between 18 and 29 years old in good health. Some clones in this sample may be carry-over from other donors' samples. Input material: naive CD4+ T cells from PBMCs. The subset denotes: CD45RA+ positively selected. V gene TRBV28 combines with J gene TRBJ2-3, with 9 nucleotides matching TRBD1. The chain's CDR3 is CASSRDRGTDTQYF. Here the CDR3 DNA reads TGTGCCAGCAGCAGGGACAGGGGCACAGATACGCAGTATTTT.